Listed below are T cell receptor beta chains from one sample, sequenced in a study of blood T cell repertoires in COVID-19. The data were produced by immunoSEQ multiplex PCR, yet TCRdb's version contains in-frame clones alone and is incomplete. The table lists 200,000 to 300,000 clones, roughly 84% of them singletons. Sequenced: peripheral blood. The receptors come from a woman in her 40s who had recovered from COVID-19. Each CDR3 is given with its conserved first and last residue. D genes are given only for firm matches. Clone size is given for some rows only: seen once, a few or many times, or a class if the clone is expanded.

V	D	J	length	size	CDR3	DNA
TRBV24-1	.	TRBJ2-3	13	.	CATSRTAPDTQYF	TGTGCCACCAGTCGGACAGCCCCCGATACGCAGTATTTT
TRBV3-1/TRBV3-2	TRBD1	TRBJ1-4	15	.	CASSQGTGGWEKLFF	TGTGCCAGCAGCCAAGGGACAGGGGGTTGGGAAAAACTGTTTTTT
TRBV11-2	.	TRBJ2-3	14	.	CASSLGRSTDTQYF	TGTGCCAGCAGCTTAGGGCGGAGCACAGATACGCAGTATTTT
TRBV29-1	TRBD1	TRBJ2-7	16	.	CSVEEETTGLSYEQYF	TGCAGCGTTGAAGAGGAAACGACAGGGTTAAGTTACGAGCAGTACTTC
TRBV11-2	.	TRBJ2-2	14	.	CASSPDRNTGELFF	TGTGCCAGCAGCCCAGACAGAAACACCGGGGAGCTGTTTTTT
TRBV7-9	.	TRBJ1-1	13	.	CASSLAQNTEAFF	TGTGCCAGCAGCTTAGCACAAAACACTGAAGCTTTCTTT
TRBV18	.	TRBJ1-2	15	.	CASSPNRVFDYGYTF	TGTGCCAGCTCACCGAACAGGGTGTTCGACTATGGCTACACCTTC
TRBV5-1	.	TRBJ2-2	17	.	CASSLAVTAANTGELFF	TGCGCCAGCAGCTTGGCGGTGACTGCCGCGAACACCGGGGAGCTGTTTTTT
TRBV24-1	TRBD2	TRBJ2-5	17	.	CATSDTGTSGGVETQYF	TGTGCCACCAGTGATACCGGGACTAGCGGGGGAGTGGAGACCCAGTACTTC
TRBV28	.	TRBJ2-1	15	once	CASSTSFEYFNEQFF	TGTGCCAGCAGCACTAGCTTCGAGTACTTCAATGAGCAGTTCTTC
TRBV5-4	.	TRBJ1-2	14	.	CASSLVGGPYGYTF	TGTGCCAGCAGCTTGGTCGGGGGGCCATATGGCTACACCTTC